The present entry profiles one TCR beta chain with its context. The record originates from a study of radiation and T cells in renal cell carcinoma. Libraries were prepared by immunoSEQ multiplex PCR; TCRdb keeps only in-frame clonotypes and omits some of them. The sample carries 120,000 or so clones, 88% recorded once. This CDR3 comprises 15 residues. Per germline, CDR1 SGHNT and CDR2 YYREEE (reference sequence). J lost 4 bases, V lost 0 bases, and 3 bases had no gene match. Time point here: blood 2 weeks post-SBRT. Treatment in this sample: 15 Gy SBRT to primary tumor, nephrectomy 4 weeks later. The gene calls are TRBV5-4 and TRBJ1-5; 8 nucleotides agree with TRBD1. The receptor comes from a woman between 65 and 79 years old with renal cell carcinoma. The source was blood, collected from a patient whose treatment included radiotherapy and nephrectomy. The CDR3 region has the DNA TGTGCCAGCAGCTTGGGGGGGGACAGGAATCAGCCCCAGCATTTT. It specifies CASSLGGDRNQPQHF.